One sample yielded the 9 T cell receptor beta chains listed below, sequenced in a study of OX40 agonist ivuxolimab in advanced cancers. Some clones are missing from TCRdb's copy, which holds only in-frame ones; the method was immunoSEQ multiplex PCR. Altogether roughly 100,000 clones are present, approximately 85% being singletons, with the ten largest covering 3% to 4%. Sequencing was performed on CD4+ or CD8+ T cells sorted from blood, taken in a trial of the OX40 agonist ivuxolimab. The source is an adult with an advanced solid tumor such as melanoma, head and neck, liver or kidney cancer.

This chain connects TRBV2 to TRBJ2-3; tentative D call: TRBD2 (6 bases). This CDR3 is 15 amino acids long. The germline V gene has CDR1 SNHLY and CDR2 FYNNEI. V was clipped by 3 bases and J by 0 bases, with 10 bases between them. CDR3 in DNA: TGTGCCAGCAGTGAGTCGGGACTCAGCACAGATACGCAGTATTTT. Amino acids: CASSESGLSTDTQYF.

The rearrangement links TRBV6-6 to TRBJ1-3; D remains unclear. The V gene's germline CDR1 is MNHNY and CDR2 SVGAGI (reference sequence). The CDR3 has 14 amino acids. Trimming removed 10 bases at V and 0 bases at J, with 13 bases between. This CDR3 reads CATSDLNSGNTIYF. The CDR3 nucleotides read TGTGCCACCTCGGACCTCAACTCTGGAAACACCATATATTTT.

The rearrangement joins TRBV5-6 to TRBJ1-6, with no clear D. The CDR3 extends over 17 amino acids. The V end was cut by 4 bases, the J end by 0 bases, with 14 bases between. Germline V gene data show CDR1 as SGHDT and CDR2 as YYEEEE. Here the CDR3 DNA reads TGTGCCAGCAGCGAACTATGGACGGACTCCTATAATTCACCCCTCCACTTT. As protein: CASSELWTDSYNSPLHF.

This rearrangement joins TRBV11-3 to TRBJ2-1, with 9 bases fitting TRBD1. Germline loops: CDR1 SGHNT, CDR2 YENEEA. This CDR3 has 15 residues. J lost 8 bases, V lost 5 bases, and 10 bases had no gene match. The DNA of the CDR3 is TGTGCCAGCAGCATTAGCCCGGGACAGGGCCATGAGCAGTTCTTC. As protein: CASSISPGQGHEQFF.

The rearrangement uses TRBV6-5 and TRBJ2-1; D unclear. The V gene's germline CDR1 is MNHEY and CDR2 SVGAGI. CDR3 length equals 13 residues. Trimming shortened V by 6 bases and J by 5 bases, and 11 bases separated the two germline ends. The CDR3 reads CASSLGRNNEQFF. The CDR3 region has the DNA TGTGCCAGCAGCCTAGGACGGAACAATGAGCAGTTCTTC.

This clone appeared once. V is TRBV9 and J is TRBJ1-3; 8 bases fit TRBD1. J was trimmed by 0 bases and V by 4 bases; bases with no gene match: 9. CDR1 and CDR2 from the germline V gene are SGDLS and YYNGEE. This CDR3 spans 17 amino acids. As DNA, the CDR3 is TGTGCCAGCAGCCTTGAGACAGGGGCCAGCTCTGGAAACACCATATATTTT. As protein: CASSLETGASSGNTIYF.

The CDR3 DNA sequence: TGTGCCAGCAGCACGAGGGCTAGCACAGATACGCAGTATTTT. Protein sequence: CASSTRASTDTQYF. This rearrangement joins TRBV27 to TRBJ2-3; tentative D call: TRBD2 (5 bases). The CDR3 consists of 14 residues. The V gene lost 6 bases and the J gene lost 0 bases, with 10 bases spanning the gap. Germline loops: CDR1 MNHEY, CDR2 SMNVEV (reference sequence).

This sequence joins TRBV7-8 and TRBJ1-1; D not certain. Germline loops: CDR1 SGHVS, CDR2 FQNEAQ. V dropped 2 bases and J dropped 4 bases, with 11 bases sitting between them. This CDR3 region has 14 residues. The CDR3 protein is CASSLSSPTTEAFF. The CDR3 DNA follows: TGTGCCAGCAGCTTAAGCTCCCCCACCACTGAAGCTTTCTTT.

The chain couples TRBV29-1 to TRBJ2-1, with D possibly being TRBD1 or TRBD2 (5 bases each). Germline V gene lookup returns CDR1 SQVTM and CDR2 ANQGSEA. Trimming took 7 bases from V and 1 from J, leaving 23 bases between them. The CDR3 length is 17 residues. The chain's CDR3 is CSGSGFTGLLSYNEQFF. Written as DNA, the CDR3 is TGCAGCGGCTCAGGGTTTACAGGACTTTTATCCTACAATGAGCAGTTCTTC.